The next 8 T cell receptor beta chains were all read from a single sample in a study of identical twins. TCRdb re-analysed the 5' RACE reads in MiXCR, keeping a single row per CDR3 protein. Of about 530,000 distinct CDR3 sequences in the sample, 20% to 25% were seen once. The same sample was also used in a study of yellow fever vaccine responses in identical twins.

What was sequenced was CD4+ T cells sorted from blood. The source is a woman aged 18-30 years in good health.

Ten or more counts support this clonotype. The chain carries TRBV20-1 and TRBJ2-1; D perhaps matches TRBD2 (5 bases). Germline V gene lookup returns CDR1 DFQATT and CDR2 SNEGSKA (reference sequence). The V gene lost 5 bases and the J gene lost 4 bases, with 15 bases spanning the gap. The CDR3 runs to 14 residues. CDR3 loop: CSAETGGSYNEQFF. CDR3 DNA: TGCAGTGCTGAGACCGGAGGTTCGTACAATGAGCAGTTCTTC.

This clonotype was counted a few times. The chain couples TRBV3-1 to TRBJ2-7, with D possibly TRBD2 on 5 matching bases. Trimming took 2 bases from V and 2 from J, leaving 7 bases between them. The CDR3 covers 13 residues. Per the germline V gene, CDR1 is LGHDT and CDR2 is YNNKEL (reference sequence). CDR3 bases: TGTGCCAGCAGCCAACAACTAGCCTACGAGCAGTACTTC. Amino acid sequence: CASSQQLAYEQYF.

The table lists this clonotype with a few counts. This chain links TRBV5-1 with TRBJ2-1, with TRBD2 matching over 9 bases. Germline CDR1 SGHRS, CDR2 YFSETQ. The ends lost 4 bases at V and 8 bases at J; junction bases unmatched: 7. CDR3 length: 14 residues. The CDR3 DNA reads as TGCGCCAGCAGCCTAGGGACTAGCAGCCATGAGCAGTTCTTC. Amino acids: CASSLGTSSHEQFF.

This clonotype appeared a few times. This rearrangement joins TRBV20-1 to TRBJ2-1; D could derive from TRBD1 or TRBD2 (5 bases each). Trimming shortened V by 3 bases and J by 9 bases, and 12 bases separated the two germline ends. Germline values: CDR1 DFQATT, CDR2 SNEGSKA (reference sequence). The CDR3 has 12 residues. The CDR3 protein is CSARDGAGEQFF. Written as DNA, the CDR3 is TGCAGTGCTAGGGACGGGGCCGGTGAGCAGTTCTTC.

Only a few counts were recorded for this clonotype. CDR3 DNA sequence: TGCAGTGCTCAGGTGCATGAGCAGTTCTTC. Translated, it gives CSAQVHEQFF. This chain joins TRBV20-1 and TRBJ2-1; D gene ambiguous. CDR3 length: 10 amino acids. Trimming shortened V by 5 bases and J by 8 bases, and 7 bases separated the two germline ends. Germline-derived CDR1 and CDR2 are DFQATT and SNEGSKA (reference sequence).

V and J are TRBV5-1 and TRBJ2-5, with 11 bases lining up with TRBD2. Germline values: CDR1 SGHRS, CDR2 YFSETQ. V lost 1 base to trimming and J lost 5 bases; unmatched junction nucleotides: 10. The CDR3 loop spans 17 amino acids. This CDR3 is CASSLRSSGRSSETQYF. The CDR3 bases are TGCGCCAGCAGCTTGAGGTCTAGCGGGAGGTCGTCGGAGACCCAGTACTTC.

The rearrangement joins TRBV20-1 to TRBJ2-5; the match to TRBD1 covers 7 bases. CDR3 length: 12 residues. V was pared by 6 bases and J by 3 bases, with 4 bases of the junction left unmatched. Germline CDR1 reads DFQATT; CDR2 reads SNEGSKA (reference sequence). The DNA for the CDR3 is TGCAGTGCATTACAGGGGAAAGAGACCCAGTACTTC. Amino acids: CSALQGKETQYF.

This chain joins TRBV10-3 and TRBJ2-3; TRBD2 matches at 9 bases. Germline V gene data show CDR1 as ENHRY and CDR2 as SYGVKD. The CDR3 extends over 14 amino acids. The J segment lost 7 bases and the V segment lost 4 bases, leaving 6 bases of the junction unmatched. CDR3 region: CAISGLAGRYTQYF. The CDR3 DNA reads as TGTGCCATCAGTGGTCTAGCGGGAAGGTATACGCAGTATTTT.